The next 15 T cell receptor beta chains were all read from a single sample in a study of beta chain features in type 1 diabetes. The study's findings and limits: People with Type 1 diabetes carried modestly yet significantly shorter TCRB CDR3s in all four CD4+ subsets.

Of the isolated RNA, all was reverse transcribed, and so the sequenced material was expressed TCRB transcripts. The table came from immunoSEQ multiplex PCR; TCRdb's copy has only in-frame clones and leaves some out. The sample comprises around 250,000 clones, roughly a quarter of which are singletons, and around 0.011% rests with the top ten. No cognate antigen is known for these TCRs. Sequenced: naive CD4+ T cells from blood. These receptors were collected from a woman in her twenties or thirties with type 1 diabetes.

This clone was observed a few times. V is TRBV7-9 and J is TRBJ2-2; 10 positions match TRBD2. The V gene's germline CDR1 is SEHNR and CDR2 FQNEAQ (reference sequence). The CDR3 is made up of 17 amino acids. With V trimmed by 5 bases and J by 4 bases, 10 bases remained unmatched. The CDR3 here is CASSALPLAGVTGELFF. The CDR3 coding sequence is TGTGCCAGCAGCGCCCTCCCGCTAGCGGGAGTCACCGGGGAGCTGTTTTTT. Combining the CDR3 with reference TRBV7-9 and TRBJ2-2 gives the whole variable domain DTGVSQNPRHKITKRGQNVTFRCDPISEHNRLYWYRQTLGQGPEFLTYFQNEAQLEKSRLLSDRFSAERPKGSFSTLEIQRTEQGDSAMYLCASSALPLAGVTGELFFGEGSRLTVL.

The chain has TRBV5-1 and TRBJ1-2; D is possibly TRBD1 (6 bases). This CDR3 region has 18 residues. Germline V gives CDR1 SGHRS, CDR2 YFSETQ. Trimming cost V 4 bases and J 0 bases, with 22 bases left between them. The CDR3 region has the DNA TGCGCCAGCAGCGGGGGTTCCGGGACACATGAATCTAACTATGGCTACACCTTC. Protein: CASSGGSGTHESNYGYTF.

The J gene is TRBJ2-5, the V gene TRBV18; D possibly corresponds to TRBD1 (5 bases). The germline V gene has CDR1 KGHSH and CDR2 LQKENI. CDR3 length: 14 residues. V lost 1 base and J 1 base, leaving 7 bases between the germline ends. CDR3 loop: CASSPRRVQETQYF. As DNA, the CDR3 is TGTGCCAGCTCACCACGCAGGGTCCAAGAGACCCAGTACTTC.

This clone has a handful of counts. V gene TRBV28 combines with J gene TRBJ2-7; D not certain. CDR1 is MDHEN, CDR2 SYDVKM, per germline. V was trimmed by 8 bases and J by 0 bases, leaving 8 bases between them. The CDR3 contains 12 residues. For the CDR3, the DNA is TGTGCCAGCTCTCCCTTCTCCTACGAGCAGTACTTC. Translation: CASSPFSYEQYF. Based on the CDR3 plus reference TRBV28 and TRBJ2-7, the full variable domain is DVKVTQSSRYLVKRTGEKVFLECVQDMDHENMFWYRQDPGLGLRLIYFSYDVKMKEKGDIPEGYSVSREKKERFSLILESASTNQTSMYLCASSPFSYEQYFGPGTRLTVT.

This chain links TRBV30 with TRBJ1-3, with 8 bases matching TRBD1. This CDR3 has 13 residues. CDR1 GTSNPN and CDR2 SVGIG come from the germline V gene (reference sequence). Trimming removed 3 bases from V and 4 bases from J; junction bases left unmatched: 2. CDR3 sequence: CAWSRDRGNTIYF. In nucleotides, the CDR3 is TGTGCCTGGAGCCGGGACAGGGGAAACACCATATATTTT.

The rearrangement links TRBV9 to TRBJ2-1, with D possibly being TRBD2 (6 bases). Germline V gene sequence: CDR1 SGDLS, CDR2 YYNGEE. The V end was cut by 3 bases, the J end by 3 bases, with 10 bases between. This CDR3 has 14 residues. CDR3 nucleotide sequence: TGTGCCAGCAGCGCCACGGGACTCTACAATGAGCAGTTCTTC. This gives the protein CASSATGLYNEQFF.

The chain carries TRBV2 and TRBJ1-2, with 10 positions matching TRBD1. J lost 4 bases, V lost 7 bases, and 9 bases had no gene match. Germline CDR1 and CDR2: SNHLY and FYNNEI. The CDR3 spans 15 residues. DNA of the CDR3: TGTGCCAGCACCCGGACAGGGGGTTCGAGCTATGGCTACACCTTC. Translation gives CASTRTGGSSYGYTF. Full variable domain (rest looked up from reference TRBV2 and TRBJ1-2): EPEVTQTPSHQVTQMGQEVILRCVPISNHLYFYWYRQILGQKVEFLVSFYNNEISEKSEIFDDQFSVERPDGSNFTLKIRSTKLEDSAMYFCASTRTGGSSYGYTFGSGTRLTVV.

V usage is TRBV9 and J usage is TRBJ2-3; TRBD2 matches 9 bases. V shed 2 bases, J shed 2 bases, and the junction held 3 bases outside the gene matches. Germline CDR1 reads SGDLS; CDR2 reads YYNGEE. The CDR3 runs 15 residues. The CDR3 protein is CASSVTSGYTDTQYF. DNA for the CDR3: TGTGCCAGCAGCGTGACTAGCGGTTACACAGATACGCAGTATTTT.

The chain has TRBV2 and TRBJ1-2, with D perhaps TRBD1 (5 bases). In germline, CDR1 is SNHLY, CDR2 FYNNEI. V was shortened by 6 bases and J by 4 bases, with 18 bases between the two germline ends. The CDR3 is 15 amino acids. The CDR3 is CASSIWRLTVYGYTF. CDR3 nucleotides: TGTGCCAGCAGCATTTGGCGGTTGACAGTCTATGGCTACACCTTC.

This clone was seen a few times. This chain links TRBV13 with TRBJ2-3; D may be TRBD1 (6 bases). The CDR3 is made up of 14 amino acids. Germline V lookup: CDR1 PRHDT, CDR2 FYEKMQ (reference sequence). V was trimmed by 5 bases and J by 5 bases, leaving 14 bases between them. DNA for the CDR3: TGTGCCAGCAGCCCCACAGGGTACGGAGATACGCAGTATTTT. Protein product: CASSPTGYGDTQYF.

The chain couples TRBV9 to TRBJ2-4; 7 bases line up with TRBD2. V lost 0 bases and J lost 3; bases outside the gene matches: 9. Germline assignment: CDR1 SGDLS and CDR2 YYNGEE. There are 17 residues in the CDR3. In nucleotides, the CDR3 is TGTGCCAGCAGCGTAGAAGAGGGAGGGCCCGGCAAAAACATTCAGTACTTC. It is translated as CASSVEEGGPGKNIQYF.

This clone was recorded a few times. V usage is TRBV7-8 and J usage is TRBJ2-1, with 8 bases matching TRBD1. The CDR3 spans 15 residues. Germline V gene lookup returns CDR1 SGHVS and CDR2 FQNEAQ. The junction had 7 bases not matched to a gene; V was cut back by 6 bases and J by 3 bases. CDR3 DNA sequence: TGTGCCAGCAGACAAACAGGGGGAGGCTACAATGAGCAGTTCTTC. This gives the protein CASRQTGGGYNEQFF.

This clone has a handful of counts. The rearrangement links TRBV15 to TRBJ2-7, with 9 bases lining up with TRBD1. From germline, CDR1 is LNHNV and CDR2 YYDKDF (reference sequence). The CDR3 contains 14 residues. The ends lost 1 base at V and 7 bases at J; junction bases unmatched: 5. The CDR3 region is CATSRAGTGKEQYF. The CDR3 DNA reads TGTGCCACCAGCAGAGCCGGGACAGGGAAGGAGCAGTACTTC.

The chain has TRBV5-1 and TRBJ2-7, with a possible D match to TRBD1 (5 bases). The V gene lost 0 bases and the J gene lost 5 bases, with 12 bases spanning the gap. Germline assignment: CDR1 SGHRS and CDR2 YFSETQ. CDR3 length equals 14 residues. As DNA, the CDR3 is TGCGCCAGCAGCTTGGAGGGCAGGGTCAACGAGCAGTACTTC. It codes for CASSLEGRVNEQYF.

This clone has only a few counts. The genes are TRBV25-1 and TRBJ2-7, with D perhaps TRBD1 (5 bases). The CDR3 is made up of 13 amino acids. Deletions cut 5 bases from V and 3 bases from J, with 11 bases between. Germline lookup yields CDR1 MGHDK and CDR2 SYGVNS. This CDR3 reads CASSFSGYYEQYF. The CDR3 coding sequence is TGTGCCAGCAGTTTCTCAGGGTACTACGAGCAGTACTTC.